Below are 30 T cell receptor beta chains sequenced from a single sample in a study of T cells in Graves' hyperthyroidism and ophthalmopathy. TCR beta CDR3 regions were amplified from RNA. An initial round of RT-PCR targeting the TCR CDR3 relied on the HTBI primer set. TCRdb processed the multiplex PCR reads anew with MiXCR; each CDR3 protein has one entry. The top ten clones hold more than 15% of a sample with hundreds of thousands of distinct CDR3 sequences, roughly a sixth of them seen once. The specimen sequenced was blood. These receptors originate from a young woman with Graves' hyperthyroidism.

This clonotype was seen at least ten times. The gene calls are TRBV18 and TRBJ2-5; D might be TRBD1 (5 bases). The CDR3 runs 14 residues. The V gene lost 2 bases and the J gene lost 1 base, with 8 bases spanning the gap. Germline V CDR1 and CDR2: KGHSH, LQKENI. CDR3 region: CASSPRQLQETQYF. The CDR3 bases are TGTGCCAGCTCACCAAGACAGCTCCAAGAGACCCAGTACTTC. Combining the CDR3 with reference TRBV18 and TRBJ2-5 gives the whole variable domain NAGVMQNPRHLVRRRGQEARLRCSPMKGHSHVYWYRQLPEEGLKFMVYLQKENIIDESGMPKERFSAEFPKEGPSILRIQQVVRGDSAAYFCASSPRQLQETQYFGPGTRLLVL.

This clonotype came up a few times. This chain uses TRBV18 with TRBJ2-7; D may be TRBD2 (6 bases). The CDR3 covers 13 residues. V was trimmed by 2 bases and J by 5 bases, leaving 10 bases between them. CDR1 is KGHSH, CDR2 LQKENI, per germline. The DNA for the CDR3 is TGTGCCAGCTCACCATGGGAGGAACACGAGCAGTACTTC. Amino acid sequence: CASSPWEEHEQYF.

This clonotype has a count of ten or more. This sequence joins TRBV2 and TRBJ1-1, with D unclear. CDR3 size: 12 residues. V gave up 9 bases and J gave up 2 bases, with 10 bases separating them. The germline V gene encodes CDR1 SNHLY and CDR2 FYNNEI. This chain's CDR3 is CASGPSNTEAFF. DNA of the CDR3: TGTGCCAGTGGGCCGAGCAACACTGAAGCTTTCTTT.

This clonotype was recorded at least ten times. The chain joins TRBV20-1 to TRBJ2-5; D gene uncertain. Trimming cost V 3 bases and J 0 bases, with 5 bases left between them. Looked up from germline, CDR1 is DFQATT and CDR2 is SNEGSKA (reference sequence). The CDR3 is 12 amino acids. CDR3 sequence (DNA): TGCAGTGCTAGCGCCAACCAAGAGACCCAGTACTTC. Its translation is CSASANQETQYF.

This clonotype was observed a handful of times. The rearrangement joins TRBV6-1 to TRBJ1-6; 10 nucleotides align to TRBD1. The CDR3 sequence is 15 residues long. Germline V CDR1 and CDR2: MNHNS, SASEGT. V shed 6 bases, J shed 8 bases, and the junction held 7 bases outside the gene matches. CDR3 sequence reads: CASSQSGQGYSPLHF. CDR3 nucleotide sequence: TGTGCCAGCAGCCAGTCGGGACAGGGGTATTCACCCCTCCACTTT.

The sample holds a few counts of this clonotype. The chain links TRBV6-1 to TRBJ2-5, with 8 bases fitting TRBD2. Germline V CDR1 and CDR2: MNHNS, SASEGT. The CDR3 is made up of 13 amino acids. The junction had 6 bases not matched to a gene; V was cut back by 8 bases and J by 4 bases. CDR3 region: CASLSGSGETQYF. CDR3 in DNA: TGTGCCAGCCTAAGCGGGAGCGGAGAGACCCAGTACTTC.

The chain employs TRBV20-1 and TRBJ2-3, with D tentatively TRBD2 (5 bases). The CDR3 extends over 13 amino acids. Trimming removed 6 bases at V and 4 bases at J, with 14 bases between. The germline CDR1 and CDR2 sequences are DFQATT and SNEGSKA (reference sequence). As DNA, the CDR3 is TGCAGTGCAGGACGGGGTTACCCAGATACGCAGTATTTT. This translates into CSAGRGYPDTQYF.

The rearrangement joins TRBV20-1 to TRBJ1-5, with TRBD1 identical over 7 bases. The trim removed 2 bases at V and 5 bases at J, leaving 9 bases unmatched. Germline CDR1 reads DFQATT; CDR2 reads SNEGSKA (reference sequence). The CDR3 consists of 15 residues. This chain's CDR3 is CSARNFGQVYQPQHF. The CDR3 region has the DNA TGCAGTGCTAGAAATTTCGGACAGGTATATCAGCCCCAGCATTTT.

This clonotype was detected many times. CDR3 bases: TGTGCCAGCACGACAACTAATGAAAAACTGTTTTTT. This codes for CASTTTNEKLFF. The rearrangement joins TRBV2 to TRBJ1-4; D is ambiguous. Germline CDR1 and CDR2: SNHLY and FYNNEI. Trimming left V 7 bases short and J 0 bases short, with 3 bases between. The CDR3 runs to 12 residues.

This clonotype was seen repeatedly, ten times or more. The chain recombines TRBV15 with TRBJ2-1; D might be TRBD1 or TRBD2, each matching 6 bases. The length of the CDR3 is 19 residues. The germline V and J ends were trimmed by 5 bases and 2 bases, with 25 bases remaining between them. Germline CDR1 is LNHNV and CDR2 is YYDKDF (reference sequence). The CDR3 bases are TGTGCCACCAGCTACCGAGGGCCATACAGGGAGGCACCCTACAATGAGCAGTTCTTC. As protein: CATSYRGPYREAPYNEQFF.

This clonotype appeared many times. The rearrangement links TRBV6-1 to TRBJ2-7; D gene unclear. The CDR3 length is 13 residues. From germline, CDR1 is MNHNS and CDR2 SASEGT. Trimming left V 1 base short and J 3 bases short, with 7 bases between. The CDR3 DNA reads TGTGCCAGCAGTGAAGGGCTACTCTACGAGCAGTACTTC. This translates into CASSEGLLYEQYF.

The rearrangement uses TRBV9 and TRBJ2-7; a possible D gene is TRBD2 (5 bases). The CDR3 consists of 14 residues. Trimming stripped 4 bases from V and 3 bases from J, with 14 bases between. From germline, CDR1 is SGDLS and CDR2 YYNGEE. The CDR3: CASSPAGAGYEQYF. DNA for the CDR3: TGTGCCAGCAGCCCCGCGGGCGCCGGCTACGAGCAGTACTTC.

This clonotype was seen a handful of times. The chain combines TRBV3-1 with TRBJ2-5; a weak D match, TRBD2 (6 bases). V dropped 1 base and J dropped 3 bases, with 12 bases sitting between them. The CDR3 loop spans 15 amino acids. Germline V gene sequence: CDR1 LGHDT, CDR2 YNNKEL (reference sequence). The CDR3 DNA reads as TGTGCCAGCAGCCAAGGTTACGGCGGGAAAGAGACCCAGTACTTC. Translating it yields CASSQGYGGKETQYF.

Many counts were recorded for this clonotype. The chain employs TRBV11-2 and TRBJ2-5, with no clear D. This CDR3 spans 13 amino acids. The V gene's germline CDR1 is SGHAT and CDR2 FQNNGV. V lost 5 bases and J lost 1, with 8 bases in between. CDR3 nucleotide sequence: TGTGCCAGCAGCCGTCGGGCCCAAGAGACCCAGTACTTC. Translated, it gives CASSRRAQETQYF.

The chain recombines TRBV5-1 with TRBJ1-5; D is unresolved. Between the trimmed V and J ends, which lost 0 bases and 0 bases, there was a span of 7 bases. Germline V lookup: CDR1 SGHRS, CDR2 YFSETQ. CDR3 length: 15 amino acids. CDR3 residues: CASSLDGTSNQPQHF. CDR3 nucleotide sequence: TGCGCCAGCAGCTTGGACGGAACTAGCAATCAGCCCCAGCATTTT.

The table lists this clonotype with many counts. The chain has TRBV12-3 or TRBV12-4 and TRBJ1-1; 7 bases line up with TRBD1. This CDR3 has 14 residues. J was trimmed by 6 bases and V by 2 bases; bases with no gene match: 6. Written as DNA, the CDR3 is TGTGCCAGCAGTTTAAGGGGGACAGTCCCTGAAGCTTTCTTT. Translated: CASSLRGTVPEAFF.

This clonotype was counted only a few times. The V call is TRBV12-3 or TRBV12-4, the J call TRBJ1-5, with TRBD1 matching over 9 bases. Trimming cost V 4 bases and J 11 bases; bases outside gene matches: 12. This CDR3 region has 15 residues. In DNA form, the CDR3 reads TGTGCCAGCAGTTCGAAGGACAGGGGAGAACTGTCCCAGCATTTT. Translated: CASSSKDRGELSQHF.

In its sample, this clonotype was seen many times. The chain is built from TRBV5-5 and TRBJ1-5; a weak D match, TRBD1 (6 bases). Germline V CDR1 and CDR2: SGHKS, YYEKEE (reference sequence). Trimming removed 2 bases from V and 1 base from J, with 10 bases in between. This CDR3 spans 15 amino acids. CDR3 loop: CASSFSQGSNQPQHF. The CDR3 region has the DNA TGTGCCAGCAGCTTCTCACAGGGAAGCAATCAGCCCCAGCATTTT. The full variable domain, rest sourced from reference TRBV5-5 and TRBJ1-5, is DAGVTQSPTHLIKTRGQQVTLRCSPISGHKSVSWYQQVLGQGPQFIFQYYEKEERGRGNFPDRFSARQFPNYSSELNVNALLLGDSALYLCASSFSQGSNQPQHFGDGTRLSIL.

This clonotype was observed many times. This sequence joins TRBV11-3 and TRBJ2-5, with 9 bases fitting TRBD1. The CDR3 runs to 16 residues. Germline lookup yields CDR1 SGHNT and CDR2 YENEEA. V lost 5 bases, J lost 5 bases, and 12 bases stayed unmatched. The CDR3 DNA follows: TGTGCCAGCAGCCCCCACCCGGGACAGGGAAGGGAGACCCAGTACTTC. Translated, it gives CASSPHPGQGRETQYF. Full variable domain (missing parts from reference TRBV11-3 and TRBJ2-5): EAGVVQSPRYKIIEKKQPVAFWCNPISGHNTLYWYLQNLGQGPELLIRYENEEAVDDSQLPKDRFSAERLKGVDSTLKIQPAELGDSAVYLCASSPHPGQGRETQYFGPGTRLLVL.

The chain carries TRBV5-1 and TRBJ1-2; 9 nucleotides agree with TRBD1. The CDR3 runs to 14 residues. V shed 4 bases and J 8 bases; nucleotides not matched to a gene: 9. Germline CDR1 and CDR2: SGHRS and YFSETQ. DNA of the CDR3: TGCGCCAGCAGCGTCTCCGGGACAGGGTCCGGCTACACCTTC. Encoded protein: CASSVSGTGSGYTF. Based on the CDR3 plus reference TRBV5-1 and TRBJ1-2, the full variable domain is KAGVTQTPRYLIKTRGQQVTLSCSPISGHRSVSWYQQTPGQGLQFLFEYFSETQRNKGNFPGRFSGRQFSNSRSEMNVSTLELGDSALYLCASSVSGTGSGYTFGSGTRLTVV.

The rearrangement joins TRBV28 to TRBJ2-2; D is perhaps TRBD1 (5 bases). Trimming cost V 7 bases and J 5 bases, with 14 bases left between them. From germline, CDR1 is MDHEN and CDR2 SYDVKM. CDR3 length equals 14 residues. The DNA for the CDR3 is TGTGCCAGCACCCAGCAGGGCAATACCGGGGAGCTGTTTTTT. The encoded protein is CASTQQGNTGELFF.

This clonotype has at least ten counts. The gene calls are TRBV12-3 or TRBV12-4 and TRBJ2-7; TRBD2 aligns across 8 bases. This CDR3 region has 14 residues. Trimming took 6 bases from V and 4 from J; bases not matched to a gene: 8. CDR3 bases: TGTGCCAGCAGCTTAAGTGGCGGGAGGTACGAGCAGTACTTC. This sequence encodes CASSLSGGRYEQYF.

This sequence joins TRBV20-1 and TRBJ2-7, with 9 nucleotides matching TRBD2. The germline V gene encodes CDR1 DFQATT and CDR2 SNEGSKA (reference sequence). After removal of 7 bases from V and 6 bases from J, the junction contained 22 bases not matched to a gene. The CDR3 is 17 amino acids. The CDR3 spells CSVITRGSGGPRGEQYF. Written as DNA, the CDR3 is TGCAGTGTTATAACAAGGGGTAGCGGGGGCCCCAGGGGCGAGCAGTACTTC.

This clonotype was detected only a few times. One end of the junction fails to match germline, which may point to a read error. The chain recombines TRBV9 with TRBJ2-1; 8 bases align to TRBD2. CDR1 is SGDLS and CDR2 is YYNGEE in the germline V gene. This CDR3 region has 14 residues. In nucleotides, the CDR3 is TGTACCAGCACGGGGGGGGCCGTGGTTGATGAGCAGTTCTTC. Encoded protein: CTSTGGAVVDEQFF.

Ten or more counts support this clonotype. CDR3 DNA sequence: TGTGCCAGCAGCCTCCGAACTACAGGGGCGGCCAACGGTGAGCAGTTCTTC. Its translation is CASSLRTTGAANGEQFF. The chain links TRBV12-3 or TRBV12-4 to TRBJ2-1; 7 bases fit TRBD1. J was trimmed by 9 bases and V by 6 bases; bases with no gene match: 20. This CDR3 spans 17 amino acids.

This clonotype appeared many times. The gene calls are TRBV7-9 and TRBJ2-7, with a tentative D call TRBD1 (6 bases). From germline, CDR1 is SEHNR and CDR2 FQNEAQ (reference sequence). Between the trimmed V and J ends, which lost 0 bases and 1 base, there was a span of 13 bases. The CDR3 extends over 16 amino acids. In DNA, the CDR3 is TGTGCCAGCAGCTTAGCCGGGACACACTCATCCTACGAGCAGTACTTC. Residues: CASSLAGTHSSYEQYF.

This sequence joins TRBV5-1 and TRBJ2-7; D is possibly TRBD1 (6 bases). With 0 bases removed from V and 4 bases from J, the gap between germline ends came to 14 bases. CDR3 size: 15 residues. From germline, CDR1 is SGHRS and CDR2 YFSETQ. The CDR3: CASSLAGEPGYEQYF. For the CDR3, the DNA is TGCGCCAGCAGCTTGGCAGGGGAGCCTGGGTACGAGCAGTACTTC.

This clonotype was seen a handful of times. The V call is TRBV5-4, the J call TRBJ2-7, with 10 bases aligning to TRBD1. This CDR3 has 14 amino acids. V shed 1 base, J shed 7 bases, and the junction held 5 bases outside the gene matches. CDR1 and CDR2 from the germline V gene are SGHNT and YYREEE (reference sequence). The CDR3 bases are TGTGCCAGCAGCTTGCCGGACAGGGGGTCGGAGCAGTACTTC. It encodes CASSLPDRGSEQYF.

As regards this clonotype: An end of the junction differs from the germline gene, which may be a read error. The chain joins TRBV6-1 to TRBJ1-2, with 9 bases that match TRBD1. The CDR3 covers 15 residues. Per germline, CDR1 MNHNS and CDR2 SASEGT. CDR3 loop: CASREGTGPNYGYTF. DNA for the CDR3: TGTGCCAGCAGAGAAGGGACAGGGCCCAACTATGGCTACACCTTC.

This clonotype was seen at least ten times. The chain is built from TRBV10-3 and TRBJ1-2; TRBD1 agrees at 7 bases. V shed 7 bases, J shed 3 bases, and the junction held 11 bases outside the gene matches. The CDR3 loop spans 15 amino acids. Germline V gene sequence: CDR1 ENHRY, CDR2 SYGVKD. CDR3 in DNA: TGTGCCATCACCGGGGGACAGTCTAACGACTATGGCTACACCTTC. Translating it yields CAITGGQSNDYGYTF.